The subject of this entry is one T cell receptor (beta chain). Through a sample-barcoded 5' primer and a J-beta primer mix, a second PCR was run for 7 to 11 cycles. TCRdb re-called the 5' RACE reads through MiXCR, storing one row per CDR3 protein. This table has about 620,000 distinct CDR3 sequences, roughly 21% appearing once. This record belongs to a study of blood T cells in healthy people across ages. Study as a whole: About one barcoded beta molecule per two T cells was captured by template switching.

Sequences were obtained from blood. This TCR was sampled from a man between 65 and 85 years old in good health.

This CDR3 reads CASKGQGYTGELFF. The CDR3 coding sequence is TGTGCCAGCAAGGGACAGGGATACACCGGGGAGCTGTTTTTT. The chain joins TRBV2 to TRBJ2-2; TRBD1 aligns across 9 bases. J was trimmed by 3 bases and V by 7 bases; bases with no gene match: 3. Germline V gene sequence: CDR1 SNHLY, CDR2 FYNNEI. The CDR3 spans 14 residues.